Reported below is one T cell receptor beta chain. These data are taken from a study of blood T cell repertoires in COVID-19. Study-wide context: Acute and convalescent COVID-19 specimens originated in the United States, Italy and Spain.

Trimming stripped 6 bases from V and 6 bases from J, with 9 bases between. The CDR3 is 12 residues long. Looked up from germline, CDR1 is MNHNY and CDR2 is SVGAGI (reference sequence). In the authors' workflow: Reference gene primer amplification in the assay estimated nucleated cell counts. Data came from immunoSEQ multiplex PCR; TCRdb stores just in-frame clones and leaves some out. D and trimming were read from the DNA, whereas the V and J calls and clone size are those reported in that table. The table lists 200,000 to 300,000 clones, around 90% of them singletons. This TCR came from a woman aged 65 to 85 with active or convalescent COVID-19. The chain combines TRBV6-6 with TRBJ2-4; tentatively, D is TRBD1 (6 bases). The sequenced sample consisted of peripheral blood. The chain's CDR3 is CASRGQPNIQYF. The CDR3 DNA is TGTGCCAGCAGAGGACAGCCAAACATTCAGTACTTC.